These 10 T cell receptor beta chains originate from one sample sequenced in a study of identical twins. TCRdb reprocessed the 5' RACE reads via MiXCR and lists one record per CDR3 protein. The data show just under 650,000 distinct CDR3 sequences, roughly 6.6% seen once. This sample was shared with a second study, whose subject was yellow fever vaccine responses in identical twins.

The specimen sequenced was PBMCs. The receptor source for this set is a woman between 18 and 29 years old in good health.

V usage is TRBV6-1 and J usage is TRBJ2-7, with D maybe TRBD1 (5 bases). Trimming removed 6 bases at V and 2 bases at J, with 17 bases between. Germline V CDR1 and CDR2: MNHNS, SASEGT. This CDR3 is built from 15 residues. The CDR3 coding sequence is TGTGCCAGCAGACTATCCCAGGGTACTACCTACGAGCAGTACTTC. As protein: CASRLSQGTTYEQYF.

The V gene is TRBV12-3 or TRBV12-4, the J gene TRBJ2-7, with 8 bases fitting TRBD1. This CDR3 region has 12 residues. After removal of 9 bases from V and 8 bases from J, the junction contained 9 bases not matched to a gene. The CDR3 loop is CASRTGLGQQYF. For the CDR3, the DNA is TGTGCCAGTCGGACAGGGTTGGGCCAGCAGTACTTC.

This clonotype showed up just a few times. The rearrangement uses TRBV20-1 and TRBJ2-7; D is possibly TRBD1 or TRBD2 (5 bases each). V was clipped by 6 bases and J by 0 bases, with 18 bases between them. The CDR3 is 15 residues long. Germline CDR1 DFQATT, CDR2 SNEGSKA (reference sequence). CDR3 sequence: CSAPQGPWISYEQYV. The CDR3 coding sequence is TGCAGTGCCCCCCAGGGACCGTGGATCTCCTACGAGCAGTACGTC.

This clonotype appeared a few times. V and J are TRBV28 and TRBJ2-3; D unresolved. Germline CDR1 MDHEN, CDR2 SYDVKM. The CDR3 has 15 residues. V shed 6 bases and J shed 2 bases, with 15 bases lying between them. This CDR3 reads CASSALSGFTDTQYF. The CDR3 DNA reads TGTGCCAGCAGCGCCCTATCTGGATTCACAGATACGCAGTATTTT.

This clonotype was seen a handful of times. This chain joins TRBV6-5 and TRBJ1-6; D is uncertain. Germline V CDR1 and CDR2: MNHEY, SVGAGI. The CDR3 has 14 amino acids. Trimming took 2 bases from V and 12 from J, leaving 14 bases between them. The CDR3 region is CASSYDSAGEPLHF. The CDR3 DNA sequence: TGTGCCAGCAGTTACGACTCGGCTGGGGAACCCCTCCACTTT.

This clonotype was seen more than once but under ten times. V gene TRBV12-3 or TRBV12-4 combines with J gene TRBJ2-1; D uncertain. Deletions cut 2 bases from V and 4 bases from J, with 12 bases between. The CDR3 covers 15 residues. CDR3 in amino acids: CASSLRQLGYNEQFF. CDR3 bases: TGTGCCAGCAGTTTAAGGCAGTTGGGGTACAATGAGCAGTTCTTC.

The chain has TRBV18 and TRBJ1-5, with unresolved D. The germline V gene has CDR1 KGHSH and CDR2 LQKENI. The CDR3 is 13 amino acids. V was trimmed by 2 bases and J by 7 bases, leaving 9 bases between them. The CDR3 region is CASSPDQSQPQHF. The CDR3 DNA is TGTGCCAGCTCACCAGACCAGTCGCAGCCCCAGCATTTT.

This chain joins TRBV19 and TRBJ2-1, with TRBD2 matching over 13 bases. V lost 4 bases to trimming and J lost 1 base; unmatched junction nucleotides: 10. CDR3 size: 19 residues. Per germline, CDR1 LNHDA and CDR2 SQIVND (reference sequence). CDR3 region: CASSNLLAGGPGSYNEQFF. DNA of the CDR3: TGTGCCAGTAGTAACTTACTAGCGGGAGGGCCTGGGTCCTACAATGAGCAGTTCTTC.

This clonotype was detected many times. The chain recombines TRBV12-3 or TRBV12-4 with TRBJ1-2; TRBD1 agrees at 8 bases. Losses at the gene ends were 7 bases for V and 3 bases for J; bases not matched to a gene: 4. The CDR3 totals 13 residues. The CDR3 loop reads CASTPGGHYGYTF. CDR3 DNA sequence: TGTGCCAGCACCCCAGGGGGCCACTATGGCTACACCTTC.

This clonotype was recorded many times. The CDR3 reads CATSPQDRNIQYF. The CDR3 coding sequence is TGTGCCACCAGCCCCCAGGACAGAAACATTCAGTACTTC. The chain combines TRBV15 with TRBJ2-4; D perhaps matches TRBD1 (6 bases). The CDR3 is made up of 13 amino acids. Germline V lookup: CDR1 LNHNV, CDR2 YYDKDF (reference sequence). Trimming shortened V by 5 bases and J by 6 bases, and 11 bases separated the two germline ends. Supplemented by reference TRBV15 and TRBJ2-4, the full variable domain reads DAMVIQNPRYQVTQFGKPVTLSCSQTLNHNVMYWYQQKSSQAPKLLFHYYDKDFNNEADTPDNFQSRRPNTSFCFLDIRSPGLGDTAMYLCATSPQDRNIQYFGAGTRLSVL.